The clone carrying this TCR beta chain was picked up many times. The antigen remains unidentified. The data belong to a study of Graves' ophthalmopathy and Graves' hyperthyroidism. Study observations and caveats: For separating ophthalmopathy from stable hyperthyroidism, a 13-signature model gave 87.88% sensitivity and 81.08% specificity.

The sequenced template was RNA, covering the TCR beta CDR3 region. First-round RT-PCR used HTBI primers; second-round multiplex PCR followed. TCRdb re-derived calls from the multiplex PCR reads in MiXCR, one entry per CDR3 protein. The top ten clones hold more than 8.5% of a sample with roughly 500,000 distinct CDR3 sequences, over 13% of them seen once. Reliance was placed on clinical symptoms, serum thyroxine, TRAb, thyroid ultrasound and orbital computed tomography for diagnosis. Trimming took off 5 bases at V and 4 bases at J, with 14 bases between the two ends. The CDR3 is 14 residues long. The clonotype originates from a woman in her thirties with Graves' ophthalmopathy. The sequencing input was blood. The chain is built from TRBV12-3 or TRBV12-4 and TRBJ1-1; the D is unclear. The CDR3 DNA is TGTGCCAGCAGTGCGACGGATTTTTTCACTGAAGCTTTCTTT. This encodes CASSATDFFTEAFF.